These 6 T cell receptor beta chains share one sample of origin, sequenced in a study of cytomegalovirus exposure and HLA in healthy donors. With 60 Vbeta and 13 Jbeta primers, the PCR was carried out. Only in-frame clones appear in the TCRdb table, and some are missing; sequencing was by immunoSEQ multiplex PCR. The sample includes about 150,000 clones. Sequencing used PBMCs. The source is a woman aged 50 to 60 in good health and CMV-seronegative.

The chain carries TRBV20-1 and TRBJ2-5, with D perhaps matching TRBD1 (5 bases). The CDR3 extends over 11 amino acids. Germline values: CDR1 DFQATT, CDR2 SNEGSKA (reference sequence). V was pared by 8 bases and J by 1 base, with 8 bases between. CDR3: CSTTVQETQYF. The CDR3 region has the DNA TGCAGTACGACAGTCCAAGAGACCCAGTACTTC.

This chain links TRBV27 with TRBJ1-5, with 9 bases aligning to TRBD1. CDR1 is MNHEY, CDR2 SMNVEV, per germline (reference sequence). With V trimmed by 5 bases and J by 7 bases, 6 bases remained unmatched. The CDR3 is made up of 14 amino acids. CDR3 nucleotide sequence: TGTGCCAGCAGTCAAAGACAGGGGGGCCAGCCCCAGCATTTT. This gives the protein CASSQRQGGQPQHF.

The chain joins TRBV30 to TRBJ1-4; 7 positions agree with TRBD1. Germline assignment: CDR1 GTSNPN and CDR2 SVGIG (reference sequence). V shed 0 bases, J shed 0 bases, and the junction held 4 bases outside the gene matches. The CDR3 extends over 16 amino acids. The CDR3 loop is CAWSVGGGATNEKLFF. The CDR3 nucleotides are TGTGCCTGGAGTGTAGGAGGGGGCGCAACTAATGAAAAACTGTTTTTT. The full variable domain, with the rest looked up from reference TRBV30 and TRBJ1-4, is SQTIHQWPATLVQPVGSPLSLECTVEGTSNPNLYWYRQAAGRGLQLLFYSVGIGQISSEVPQNLSASRPQDRQFILSSKKLLLSDSGFYLCAWSVGGGATNEKLFFGSGTQLSVL.

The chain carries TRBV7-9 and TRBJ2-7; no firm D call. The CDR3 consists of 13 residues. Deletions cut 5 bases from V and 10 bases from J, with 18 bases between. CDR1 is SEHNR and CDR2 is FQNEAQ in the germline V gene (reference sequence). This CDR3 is CASSPGGFSEQYF. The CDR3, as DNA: TGTGCCAGCAGCCCCGGCGGTTTTTCTGAACAGTACTTC.

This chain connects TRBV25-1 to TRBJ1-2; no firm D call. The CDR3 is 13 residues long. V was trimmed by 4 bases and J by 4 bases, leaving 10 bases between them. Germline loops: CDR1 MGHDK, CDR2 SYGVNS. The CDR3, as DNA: TGTGCCAGCAGTGGAGGCTTGGTCTATGGCTACACCTTC. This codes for CASSGGLVYGYTF.

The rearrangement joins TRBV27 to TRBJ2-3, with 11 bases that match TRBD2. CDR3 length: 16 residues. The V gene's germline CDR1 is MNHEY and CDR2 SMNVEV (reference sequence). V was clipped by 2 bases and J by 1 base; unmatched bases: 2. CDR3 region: CASSLPGLAGTDTQYF. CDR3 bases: TGTGCCAGCAGTTTACCGGGACTAGCGGGCACAGATACGCAGTATTTT.